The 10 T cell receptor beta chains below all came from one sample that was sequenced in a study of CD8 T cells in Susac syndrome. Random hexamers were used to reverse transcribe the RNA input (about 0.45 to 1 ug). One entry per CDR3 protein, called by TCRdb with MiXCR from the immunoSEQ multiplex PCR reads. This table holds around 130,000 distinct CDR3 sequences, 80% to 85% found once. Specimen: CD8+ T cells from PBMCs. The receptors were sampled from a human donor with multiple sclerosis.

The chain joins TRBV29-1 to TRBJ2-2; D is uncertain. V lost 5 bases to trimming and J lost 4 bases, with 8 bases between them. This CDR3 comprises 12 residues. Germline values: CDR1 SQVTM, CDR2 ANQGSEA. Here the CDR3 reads CSVFIATGELFF. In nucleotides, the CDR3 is TGCAGCGTTTTCATCGCCACCGGGGAGCTGTTTTTT.

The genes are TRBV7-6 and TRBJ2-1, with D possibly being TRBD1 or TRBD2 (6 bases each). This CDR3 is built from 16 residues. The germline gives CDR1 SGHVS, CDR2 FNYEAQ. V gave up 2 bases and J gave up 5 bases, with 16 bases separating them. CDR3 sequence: CASSLSGPGADNEQFF. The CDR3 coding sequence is TGTGCCAGCAGCTTAAGTGGTCCGGGGGCGGACAATGAGCAGTTCTTC.

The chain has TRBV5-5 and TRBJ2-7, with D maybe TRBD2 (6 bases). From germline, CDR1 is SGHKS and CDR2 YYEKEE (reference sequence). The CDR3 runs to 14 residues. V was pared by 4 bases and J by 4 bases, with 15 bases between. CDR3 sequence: CASSQIGGVYEQYF. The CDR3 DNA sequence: TGTGCCAGCAGCCAAATCGGAGGGGTTTACGAGCAGTACTTC.

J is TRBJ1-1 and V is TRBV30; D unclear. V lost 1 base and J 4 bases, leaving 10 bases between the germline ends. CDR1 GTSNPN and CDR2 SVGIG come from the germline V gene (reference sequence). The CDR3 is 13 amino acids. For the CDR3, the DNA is TGTGCCTGGAGTGCATCCTGGGGCACTGAAGCTTTCTTT. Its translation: CAWSASWGTEAFF.

The CDR3 is CASSVGKTGAAWGYTF. The CDR3 bases are TGTGCCAGCAGCGTAGGTAAGACAGGCGCTGCATGGGGCTACACCTTC. The chain recombines TRBV9 with TRBJ1-2; perhaps TRBD1 as D (6 bases). The V end was cut by 0 bases, the J end by 8 bases, with 20 bases between. In germline, CDR1 is SGDLS, CDR2 YYNGEE. The CDR3 runs 16 residues.

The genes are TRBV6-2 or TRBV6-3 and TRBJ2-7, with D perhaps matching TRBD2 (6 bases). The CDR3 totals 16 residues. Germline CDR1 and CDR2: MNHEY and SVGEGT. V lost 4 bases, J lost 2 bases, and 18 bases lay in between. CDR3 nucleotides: TGTGCCAGCAGTTCCTCTTCCGGGACTGTAACCTACGAGCAGTACGTC. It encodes CASSSSSGTVTYEQYV.

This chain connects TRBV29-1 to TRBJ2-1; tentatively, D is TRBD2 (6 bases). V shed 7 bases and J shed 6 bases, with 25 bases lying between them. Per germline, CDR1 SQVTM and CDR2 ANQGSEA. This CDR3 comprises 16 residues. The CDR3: CSARGRRADGPNEQFF. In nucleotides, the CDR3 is TGCAGCGCCAGAGGTAGGAGGGCGGACGGACCCAATGAGCAGTTCTTC.

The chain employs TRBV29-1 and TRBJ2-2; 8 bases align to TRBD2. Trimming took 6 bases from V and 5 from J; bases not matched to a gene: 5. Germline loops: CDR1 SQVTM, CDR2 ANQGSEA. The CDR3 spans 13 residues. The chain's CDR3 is CSVGGDLTGELFF. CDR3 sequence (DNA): TGCAGCGTCGGGGGGGATTTAACCGGGGAGCTGTTTTTT.

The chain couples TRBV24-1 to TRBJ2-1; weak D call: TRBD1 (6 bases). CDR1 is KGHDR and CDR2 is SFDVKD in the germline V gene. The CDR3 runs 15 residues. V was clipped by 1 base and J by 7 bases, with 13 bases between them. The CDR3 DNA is TGTGCCACCAGTGATTTAGAGACAGGTACAAATGAGCAGTTCTTC. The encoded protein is CATSDLETGTNEQFF.

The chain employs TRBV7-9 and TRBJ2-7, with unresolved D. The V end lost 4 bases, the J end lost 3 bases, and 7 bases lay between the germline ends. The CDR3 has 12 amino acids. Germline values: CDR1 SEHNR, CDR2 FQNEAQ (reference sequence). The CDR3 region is CASSSRFYEQYF. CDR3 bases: TGTGCCAGCAGCTCTAGATTCTACGAGCAGTACTTC.